These T cell receptor beta chains were read from a single sample in a study of regulatory T cells in long-lasting Graves disease. TCRdb used MiXCR to reprocess the multiplex PCR reads, holding one entry per CDR3 protein. The table has 540,000 or so distinct CDR3 sequences, roughly 12% seen once. The same sample was also used in a study of T cells in Graves' hyperthyroidism and ophthalmopathy.

Specimen: peripheral blood mononuclear cells (PBMCs), collected at new diagnosis, from a patient treated with antithyroid drugs. The receptors derive from a man younger than 45 with Graves disease. Both conserved end residues are part of each CDR3. Each record gives: clone size, D gene, V gene, J gene, CDR3 protein, CDR3 DNA. D genes are given only for firm matches. Size values are once, few and many counts, or a class for expanded clones, and some rows have none.

clone_size: many
d_call: .
v_call: TRBV7-8
j_call: TRBJ2-5
cdr3_aa: CASSLVAVTGTQYF
cdr3_nt: TGTGCCAGCAGCTTAGTAGCTGTGACGGGGACCCAGTACTTC

clone_size: many
d_call: TRBD1
v_call: TRBV20-1
j_call: TRBJ2-3
cdr3_aa: CSATPGQGAQVASADTQYF
cdr3_nt: TGCAGTGCTACTCCGGGACAGGGGGCGCAGGTAGCCTCCGCAGATACGCAGTATTTT

clone_size: many
d_call: .
v_call: TRBV11-2
j_call: TRBJ2-2
cdr3_aa: CASSFFLGARSGTGELFF
cdr3_nt: TGTGCCAGCAGCTTTTTCCTCGGGGCCCGGAGTGGCACCGGGGAGCTGTTTTTT

clone_size: many
d_call: TRBD2
v_call: TRBV24-1
j_call: TRBJ2-3
cdr3_aa: CATEPSGLAGPDTQYF
cdr3_nt: TGTGCCACCGAGCCGTCGGGACTAGCGGGACCAGATACGCAGTATTTT

clone_size: few
d_call: .
v_call: TRBV11-2
j_call: TRBJ2-2
cdr3_aa: CASSFIQGGTGELFF
cdr3_nt: TGTGCCAGCAGCTTCATCCAGGGAGGCACCGGGGAGCTGTTTTTT

clone_size: many
d_call: TRBD1
v_call: TRBV12-3/TRBV12-4
j_call: TRBJ2-5
cdr3_aa: CASREDRGPETQYF
cdr3_nt: TGTGCCAGCAGAGAGGACAGGGGGCCAGAGACCCAGTACTTC

clone_size: .
d_call: TRBD2
v_call: TRBV4-2
j_call: TRBJ2-7
cdr3_aa: CASSQVLADYEQYF
cdr3_nt: TGTGCCAGCAGCCAAGTACTAGCGGACTACGAGCAGTACTTC

clone_size: .
d_call: .
v_call: TRBV6-2/TRBV6-3
j_call: TRBJ2-5
cdr3_aa: CASSYRGLLQETQYF
cdr3_nt: TGTGCCAGCAGTTACCGGGGGCTACTACAAGAGACCCAGTACTTC

clone_size: .
d_call: .
v_call: TRBV2
j_call: TRBJ1-2
cdr3_aa: CASSVRRIAPYGYTF
cdr3_nt: TGTGCCAGCAGTGTTCGTCGCATAGCCCCATATGGCTACACCTTC

clone_size: few
d_call: TRBD2
v_call: TRBV7-2
j_call: TRBJ2-1
cdr3_aa: CASSAGLPYNEQFF
cdr3_nt: TGTGCCAGCAGCGCGGGACTACCTTACAATGAGCAGTTCTTC

clone_size: many
d_call: .
v_call: TRBV12-3/TRBV12-4
j_call: TRBJ2-7
cdr3_aa: CASSLSASWEQYF
cdr3_nt: TGTGCCAGCAGTTTATCCGCCTCATGGGAGCAGTACTTC

clone_size: many
d_call: TRBD2
v_call: TRBV11-1
j_call: TRBJ2-5
cdr3_aa: CASSFTGTNQETQYF
cdr3_nt: TGTGCCAGCAGCTTCACCGGGACTAACCAAGAGACCCAGTACTTC

clone_size: .
d_call: .
v_call: TRBV5-4
j_call: TRBJ2-5
cdr3_aa: CASTTGGLQETQYF
cdr3_nt: TGTGCCAGCACCACCGGGGGGCTCCAAGAGACCCAGTACTTC

clone_size: many
d_call: .
v_call: TRBV12-3/TRBV12-4
j_call: TRBJ2-1
cdr3_aa: CASSSFSRGKDEQFF
cdr3_nt: TGTGCCAGCAGTTCTTTCAGTAGGGGTAAGGATGAGCAGTTCTTC

clone_size: many
d_call: .
v_call: TRBV11-3
j_call: TRBJ2-1
cdr3_aa: CASSLNSWGNEQFF
cdr3_nt: TGTGCCAGCAGCTTAAACAGCTGGGGCAATGAGCAGTTCTTC

clone_size: few
d_call: TRBD2
v_call: TRBV27
j_call: TRBJ2-7
cdr3_aa: CVCLGASGSYEQYF
cdr3_nt: TGTGTTTGCCTAGGGGCTAGCGGGAGCTACGAGCAGTACTTC

clone_size: many
d_call: .
v_call: TRBV10-3
j_call: TRBJ2-7
cdr3_aa: CAMGSRDEQYF
cdr3_nt: TGTGCCATGGGGAGCAGGGACGAGCAGTACTTC

clone_size: many
d_call: .
v_call: TRBV27
j_call: TRBJ2-5
cdr3_aa: CATRQETQYF
cdr3_nt: TGTGCCACCAGACAAGAGACCCAGTACTTC

clone_size: .
d_call: TRBD2
v_call: TRBV29-1
j_call: TRBJ2-1
cdr3_aa: CSVVRRTSSYNEQFF
cdr3_nt: TGCAGCGTTGTACGGAGGACTAGCTCCTACAATGAGCAGTTCTTC

clone_size: few
d_call: .
v_call: TRBV6-5
j_call: TRBJ2-1
cdr3_aa: CASSYSQRSYNEQFF
cdr3_nt: TGTGCCAGCAGTTACTCGCAGCGGAGCTACAATGAGCAGTTCTTC

clone_size: many
d_call: TRBD2
v_call: TRBV7-9
j_call: TRBJ2-3
cdr3_aa: CASSLPRLAGADTQYF
cdr3_nt: TGTGCCAGCAGCTTACCCAGACTAGCGGGAGCGGATACGCAGTATTTT

clone_size: many
d_call: .
v_call: TRBV12-3/TRBV12-4
j_call: TRBJ2-1
cdr3_aa: CASSLAGGIGEQFF
cdr3_nt: TGTGCCAGCAGTTTAGCGGGAGGAATTGGTGAGCAGTTCTTC

clone_size: .
d_call: .
v_call: TRBV5-6
j_call: TRBJ2-5
cdr3_aa: CASSLLLEGETQYF
cdr3_nt: TGTGCCAGCAGCTTGCTCCTGGAGGGGGAGACCCAGTACTTC

clone_size: .
d_call: TRBD1
v_call: TRBV6-1
j_call: TRBJ2-6
cdr3_aa: CASSPVGTGLSGANVLTF
cdr3_nt: TGTGCCAGCAGCCCCGTCGGGACAGGGCTCTCTGGGGCCAACGTCCTGACTTTC